The T cell receptor beta chain under discussion was sequenced for a study of low-dose radiotherapy and immunotherapy resistance in tumors (dated by TCRdb to 2022 to 2024). As for the study more broadly: Patients in Cohort 1 were given 0.5 Gy per fraction every 2 weeks, and the prescribed total PTV dose was 6.5 Gy. Cohort 2 received 1 Gy per fraction every two weeks, with a total of 13 Gy over 26 weeks. Nivolumab and ipilimumab were both given intravenously, with nivolumab at a 240 mg flat dose every two weeks and ipilimumab at 1 mg/kg every six weeks. Every two weeks, patients got intravenous cyclophosphamide at 200 mg/m2, given one day ahead of each radiation and immunotherapy administration. Starting on cycle 1 day 1, patients took 300 mg of aspirin by mouth once daily for four cycles. Randomization of trial participants into treatment groups was not performed. Eight patients were included in the translational analysis, namely three from the first dose cohort plus the first five from the second dose cohort.

Read against the paper, the sample's time point label means: before trial treatment. The donors came from RACIN, which was a single-arm phase I dose-escalation trial that paired nivolumab and ipilimumab with aspirin, low-dose cyclophosphamide and low-dose radiotherapy. Patients were eligible if they had advanced solid tumors that were TIL-negative. The germline V gene gives CDR1 as SGHAT and CDR2 as FQNNGV. The junction carries 12 bases between V and J, which are trimmed by 3 bases and 9 bases respectively. The CDR3 holds 14 amino acids from the cysteine to the phenylalanine. Left in the record is the CDR3 DNA by itself, 42 bases read in frame from the first base. Instrument on record: Illumina HiSeq 2500. Superscript III and a set of TRAV- and TRBV-specific primers were used to synthesize first-strand cDNA, so that both TCRalpha and TCRbeta chains were covered. TCRs were amplified with Phusion for 20 to 25 PCR cycles, with a constant-region primer paired with the adapter attached to the V primers. Amplification of the isolated mRNA was done with the MessageAmp II aRNA Amplification Kit, which involved a roughly 15-hour in vitro transcription at 37 degrees C. The Dynabeads mRNA DIRECT Purification Kit was used to isolate mRNA for TCR sequencing. Indexed Illumina adapters were added in a second Phusion PCR of 20 to 25 cycles, and the PCR products were purified with AMPure XP beads. On the study's bioinformatics: Custom Perl scripts pooled TCR sequences encoding the same protein, removed out-of-frame sequences and computed each clonotype's abundance. Any TCR sequence backed by just one read was left out of the analysis. Shannon entropy, Gini index, clonality, richness, and the frequency of TCRs shared between repertoires were included as repertoire metrics. Clones were called with MiXCR by TCRdb after fastp trimmed the public reads at Q25, and only in-frame beta chains were retained. Each entry merges the rows of one CDR3 protein and shows their most common DNA and genes. The V and J calls and clone size are TCRdb's, not the authors'. Within this sample are approximately 90,000 distinct CDR3 sequences, with about 18% of them counted one time only. 2.8% of the sample is in the top ten clones.

This clonotype has at least ten counts. The antigen this receptor binds is unknown. Base qualities are not at hand, and no much larger clone is one base apart. The TCR originated in a male donor with prostate cancer. The chain is assembled from TRBV11-2 and TRBJ1-6; D gene: possibly TRBD1, on 6 matching bases. The specimen was PBMCs, collected before treatment. The CDR3 has the sequence CASSFGGAASPLHF. The bases are TGTGCCAGCAGCTTCGGGGGGGCAGCTTCACCCCTCCACTTT.